Reported below is one T cell receptor (beta chain). Its antigen is still unknown. The data were obtained in a study of T cell responses to AZD1222 COVID-19 vaccine. Produced via immunoSEQ multiplex PCR; TCRdb's table is partial and in-frame only. The data contain 95,000 to 110,000 clones, 90% of them singletons. Findings and caveats of the study: Spike-specific TCR repertoires showed rising breadth and depth after two AZD1222 doses. Regions 160-218 and 743-854 dominated among vaccine-associated CD4 TCRs spanning spike.

Germline CDR1 and CDR2: MDHEN and SYDVKM. CDR3 size: 15 residues. Trimming removed 5 bases from V and 3 bases from J; junction bases left unmatched: 8. The sequencing here drew on peripheral blood, taken on day 0 of AZD1222 vaccination. The rearrangement joins TRBV28 to TRBJ1-1, with 8 positions matching TRBD1. The receptor comes from an adult in good health. The chain's CDR3 is CASSTAGGIDTEAFF. CDR3 bases: TGTGCCAGCAGTACCGCAGGGGGCATAGACACTGAAGCTTTCTTT.